The sequence of this T cell receptor beta chain was determined in a study of shared clonotypes between healthy human individuals. Overall study results and limits: Sorted-subset sequencing was shown by rarefaction to be incomplete despite large depth. Generally, naive subsets came out with larger estimated richness than memory subsets.

A word on this clone: What it binds is unknown.

The CDR3 loop spans 17 amino acids. Genomic DNA belonging to each subset was distributed in equal measure over several immunoSEQ plates. Data came from immunoSEQ multiplex PCR; TCRdb stores just in-frame clones and leaves some out. The sample consists of roughly 380,000 clones, 90% to 98% of them appearing once. Every donor, a Caucasian adult, lived in Nashville, Tennessee. The chain recombines TRBV21-1 with TRBJ2-7; the listed D gene, TRBD1, was not tested against the DNA. TRBV21-1 is classified as a pseudogene. The specimen was memory CD8+ T cells sorted from blood. Subset in this sample: CD45RO+ cells pooled with CCR7-negative TemRA cells. This TCR was recovered from a man aged 30 to 39 in good health. The CDR3 loop is CASSKGQTSSPSYEQYF. The CDR3 DNA is TGTGCCAGCAGCAAGGGGCAGACAAGTTCCCCCTCCTACGAGCAGTACTTC.